This TCR beta chain appears in the sequencing data of a study of shared clonotypes between healthy human individuals. Replicate PCRs run on sorted subsets employed approximately 0.2 ug DNA, around 31,000 T cell genomes. Here immunoSEQ multiplex PCR was the method, and the copy in TCRdb shows in-frame clones only, minus some. The sample yields about 2 million clones, roughly 95% seen once. The CDR3 is made up of 15 amino acids. The germline V and J ends were trimmed by 2 bases and 1 base, with 10 bases remaining between them. The V gene's germline CDR1 is SGHAT and CDR2 FQNNGV. Donors were Caucasian adults residing in Nashville, Tennessee, USA.

The receptor was derived from a young man in good health. The sequencing sample was made of naive CD4+ T cells sorted from blood. The subset here: CD45RA+ positively selected. V is TRBV11-2 and J is TRBJ2-3; no reliable D call. The CDR3 DNA sequence: TGTGCCAGCAGCTTAAACGGTCTTGGCACAGATACGCAGTATTTT. Residues: CASSLNGLGTDTQYF.